Below are 9 T cell receptor beta chains sequenced from a single sample in a study of cytomegalovirus exposure and HLA in healthy donors. The PCR used 60 Vbeta and 13 Jbeta primers. Repertoires were generated with immunoSEQ multiplex PCR, while TCRdb's copy carries only in-frame clones and drops some. Among fewer than 200,000 clones listed, approximately 77% were seen once. The sample comprised PBMCs. Receptors were obtained from a male donor in good health and CMV-seronegative.

V is TRBV9 and J is TRBJ1-2; maybe TRBD1 (6 bases). Germline lookup yields CDR1 SGDLS and CDR2 YYNGEE. Trimming left V 0 bases short and J 4 bases short, with 7 bases between. The CDR3 contains 13 residues. CDR3 in amino acids: CASSVGDTYGYTF. CDR3 coding DNA: TGTGCCAGCAGCGTAGGGGACACCTATGGCTACACCTTC.

This chain links TRBV19 with TRBJ1-2; D gene uncertain. Germline CDR1 reads LNHDA; CDR2 reads SQIVND (reference sequence). The V gene lost 3 bases and the J gene lost 5 bases, with 10 bases spanning the gap. This CDR3 is 13 amino acids long. CDR3 amino acids: CASSIEGRYGYTF. CDR3 DNA sequence: TGTGCCAGTAGTATTGAGGGAAGGTATGGCTACACCTTC.

The chain uses TRBV9 and TRBJ2-2; 13 positions agree with TRBD2. CDR1 SGDLS and CDR2 YYNGEE come from the germline V gene. Trimming at V came to 7 bases and at J to 6 bases, leaving 24 bases not matched to a gene. There are 21 residues in the CDR3. CDR3 nucleotides: TGTGCCAGCCCCCCGACGGAGGGGTGGACTAGCGGGGGACCGGAGCCCGGGGAGCTGTTTTTT. As protein: CASPPTEGWTSGGPEPGELFF. Looking up the rest from reference TRBV9 and TRBJ2-2 gives the full variable domain: DSGVTQTPKHLITATGQRVTLRCSPRSGDLSVYWYQQSLDQGLQFLIQYYNGEERAKGNILERFSAQQFPDLHSELNLSSLELGDSALYFCASPPTEGWTSGGPEPGELFFGEGSRLTVL.

This clone was counted once. The chain recombines TRBV4-3 with TRBJ2-5, with D tentatively TRBD2 (6 bases). Deletions cut 0 bases from V and 7 bases from J, with 15 bases between. Per germline, CDR1 LGHNA and CDR2 YSLEER. This CDR3 is 15 amino acids long. This CDR3 is CASSQEPIGSGTQYF. The CDR3 DNA reads as TGCGCCAGCAGCCAAGAACCAATCGGGAGTGGGACCCAGTACTTC.

This clone has a handful of counts. The chain carries TRBV5-4 and TRBJ2-5, with 8 bases aligning to TRBD1. The DNA end is more similar to TRBJ2-7, so the J call may be wrong. Germline V gene data show CDR1 as SGHNT and CDR2 as YYREEE (reference sequence). The CDR3 sequence is 14 residues long. The CDR3 loop reads CASSSGTGAYEQYF. The CDR3 DNA reads TGTGCCAGCAGCTCCGGGACAGGCGCCTACGAGCAGTACTTC.

The chain has TRBV5-1 and TRBJ2-7, with 10 bases aligning to TRBD2. Germline CDR1 is SGHRS and CDR2 is YFSETQ. V dropped 4 bases and J dropped 3; count of bases not matched to a gene: 10. CDR3 length: 16 amino acids. This CDR3 reads CASSRVPGTSDYEQYF. The CDR3 DNA reads TGCGCCAGCAGCCGGGTGCCCGGGACTAGCGACTACGAGCAGTACTTC. Full variable domain (remainder filled in from reference TRBV5-1 and TRBJ2-7): KAGVTQTPRYLIKTRGQQVTLSCSPISGHRSVSWYQQTPGQGLQFLFEYFSETQRNKGNFPGRFSGRQFSNSRSEMNVSTLELGDSALYLCASSRVPGTSDYEQYFGPGTRLTVT.

This rearrangement joins TRBV28 to TRBJ1-5; possibly TRBD1 for D (5 bases). The length of the CDR3 is 12 residues. V lost 6 bases and J lost 5, with 8 bases in between. Germline CDR1 and CDR2: MDHEN and SYDVKM. CDR3 nucleotide sequence: TGTGCCAGCAGAACCAGGGATCAGCCCCAGCATTTT. Translation: CASRTRDQPQHF.

The chain has TRBV5-1 and TRBJ1-2; the match to TRBD1 covers 9 bases. CDR1 is SGHRS, CDR2 YFSETQ, per germline. V shed 3 bases and J 4 bases; nucleotides not matched to a gene: 7. The CDR3 is 15 amino acids. CDR3 in amino acids: CASSSTPGQGYGYTF. CDR3 DNA sequence: TGCGCCAGCAGCTCCACTCCGGGACAGGGCTATGGCTACACCTTC.

This chain links TRBV30 with TRBJ2-7; D is possibly TRBD1 (5 bases). CDR1 is GTSNPN, CDR2 SVGIG, per germline (reference sequence). This CDR3 spans 14 amino acids. V lost 1 base and J 0 bases, leaving 10 bases between the germline ends. CDR3: CAWSENRRSYEQYF. The CDR3 nucleotides are TGTGCCTGGAGTGAAAACAGGCGCTCCTACGAGCAGTACTTC.